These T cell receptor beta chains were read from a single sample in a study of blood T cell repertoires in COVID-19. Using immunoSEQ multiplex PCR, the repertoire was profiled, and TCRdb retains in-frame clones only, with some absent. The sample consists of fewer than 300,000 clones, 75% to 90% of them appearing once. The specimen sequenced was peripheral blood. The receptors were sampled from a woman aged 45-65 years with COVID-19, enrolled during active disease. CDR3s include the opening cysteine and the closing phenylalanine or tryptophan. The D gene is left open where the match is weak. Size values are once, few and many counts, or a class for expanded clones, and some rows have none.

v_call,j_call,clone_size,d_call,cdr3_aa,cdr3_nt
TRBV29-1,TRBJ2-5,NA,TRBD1,CSVRDRVNPRETQYF,TGCAGCGTTAGGGACAGGGTAAATCCAAGAGAGACCCAGTACTTC
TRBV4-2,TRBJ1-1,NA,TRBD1,CASSQGQGGLREAFF,TGTGCCAGCAGCCAAGGACAGGGCGGCCTCCGGGAAGCTTTCTTT
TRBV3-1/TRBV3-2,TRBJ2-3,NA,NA,CASSPSGSTDTQYF,TGTGCCAGCAGCCCAAGCGGTTCCACAGATACGCAGTATTTT
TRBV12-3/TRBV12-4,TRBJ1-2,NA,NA,CASSPHTSYGYTF,TGTGCCAGCAGCCCCCATACCAGCTATGGCTACACCTTC
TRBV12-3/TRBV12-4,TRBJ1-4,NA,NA,CASSTDSREKLFF,TGTGCCAGCAGTACGGACAGCCGGGAAAAACTGTTTTTT
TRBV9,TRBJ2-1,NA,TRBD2,CASSERGRDEQFF,TGTGCCAGCAGCGAGCGGGGGAGGGATGAGCAGTTCTTC
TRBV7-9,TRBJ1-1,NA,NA,CASSLIQDTEAFF,TGTGCCAGCAGCTTAATTCAGGACACTGAAGCTTTCTTT
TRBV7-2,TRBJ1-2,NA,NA,CASSLPQGGYTF,TGTGCCAGCAGCTTGCCACAGGGCGGCTACACCTTC
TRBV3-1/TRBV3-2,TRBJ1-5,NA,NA,CASSPTDSNQPQHF,TGTGCCAGCAGCCCTACTGATTCAAATCAGCCCCAGCATTTT
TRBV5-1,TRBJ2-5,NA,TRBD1,CASSGGDRGFVQETQYF,TGCGCCAGCAGCGGAGGGGACAGGGGGTTTGTACAAGAGACCCAGTACTTC
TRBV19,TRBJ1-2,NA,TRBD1,CASSFTTPGQGGYTF,TGTGCCAGTAGTTTCACTACGCCGGGACAGGGGGGCTACACCTTC
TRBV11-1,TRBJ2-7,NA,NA,CASSPPRRGHEQYF,TGTGCCAGCAGCCCCCCTCGGAGGGGGCACGAGCAGTACTTC
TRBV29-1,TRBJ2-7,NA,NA,CSISEGEQYF,TGCAGCATTTCCGAGGGCGAGCAGTACTTC
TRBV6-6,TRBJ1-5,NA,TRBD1,CASSYPDRVADQPQHF,TGTGCCAGCAGTTACCCCGACAGGGTGGCGGATCAGCCCCAGCATTTT
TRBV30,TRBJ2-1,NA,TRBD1,CAWSPDRQQFF,TGTGCCTGGAGTCCGGACAGGCAGCAGTTCTTC
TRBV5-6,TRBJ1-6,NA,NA,CASTPWGVYNSPLHF,TGTGCCAGCACCCCGTGGGGGGTCTATAATTCACCCCTCCACTTT
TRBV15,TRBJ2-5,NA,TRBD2,CATSRDMGGGETQYF,TGTGCCACCAGCAGAGATATGGGGGGAGGGGAGACCCAGTACTTC
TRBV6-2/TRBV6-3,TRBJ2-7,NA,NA,CASSTLAYSYEQYF,TGTGCCAGCAGTACGCTAGCGTACTCCTACGAGCAGTACTTC
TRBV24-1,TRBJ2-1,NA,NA,CATSDTITGPGGQFF,TGTGCCACCAGTGACACGATAACAGGACCCGGGGGGCAGTTCTTC
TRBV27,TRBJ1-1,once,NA,CASGTLGAKLRANTEAFF,TGTGCCAGCGGGACGTTGGGGGCGAAGTTGCGGGCAAACACTGAAGCTTTCTTT
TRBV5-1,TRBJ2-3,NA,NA,CASSLYVSSTDTQYF,TGCGCCAGCAGCTTGTATGTCTCTAGCACAGATACGCAGTATTTT
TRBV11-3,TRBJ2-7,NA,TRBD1,CASSSTGDEQYF,TGTGCCAGCAGCTCAACAGGGGACGAGCAGTACTTC
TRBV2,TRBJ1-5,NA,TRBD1,CASSKDRDTRGNQPQHF,TGTGCCAGCAGTAAAGACAGGGATACCCGTGGCAATCAGCCCCAGCATTTT
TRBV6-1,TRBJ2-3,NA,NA,CASSEAVLAKDTQYF,TGTGCCAGCAGTGAAGCGGTTTTAGCAAAAGATACGCAGTATTTT
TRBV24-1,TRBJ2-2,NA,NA,CATSAARQGGTGELFF,TGTGCCACCAGTGCCGCCCGACAGGGAGGCACCGGGGAGCTGTTTTTT
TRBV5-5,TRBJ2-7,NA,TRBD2,CASSLVGGGGEQYF,TGTGCCAGCAGCTTGGTGGGCGGCGGGGGCGAGCAGTACTTC
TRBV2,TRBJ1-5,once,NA,CASSGPEGSRQPQHF,TGTGCCAGCAGCGGACCGGAGGGCTCGAGGCAGCCCCAGCATTTT
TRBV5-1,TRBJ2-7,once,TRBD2,CASSLVGLAGEGTSYEQYF,TGCGCCAGCAGCTTGGTAGGGCTAGCGGGAGAAGGGACCTCCTACGAGCAGTACTTC
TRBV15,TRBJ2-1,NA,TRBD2,CATSRDGEAGVLFF,TGTGCCACCAGCAGAGATGGTGAAGCGGGAGTATTGTTCTTC
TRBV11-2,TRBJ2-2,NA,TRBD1,CASSSTGQGSPNTGELFF,TGTGCCAGCAGCTCCACGGGACAGGGATCCCCGAACACCGGGGAGCTGTTTTTT
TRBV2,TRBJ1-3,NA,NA,CATLPRIGSGNTIYF,TGTGCCACCCTTCCCCGGATCGGGAGTGGAAACACCATATATTTT
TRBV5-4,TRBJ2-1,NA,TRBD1,CASSAGTAPDEQFF,TGTGCCAGCAGCGCTGGGACAGCCCCCGATGAGCAGTTCTTC
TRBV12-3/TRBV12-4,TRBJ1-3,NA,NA,CASSFYRGNTIYF,TGTGCCAGCAGTTTCTACCGTGGAAACACCATATATTTT
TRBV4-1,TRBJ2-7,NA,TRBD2,CASSQEGITSGSYEQYF,TGCGCCAGCAGCCAAGAGGGAATTACTAGCGGGAGCTACGAGCAGTACTTC
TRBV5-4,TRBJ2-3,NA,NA,CASSFLGQTTDTQYF,TGTGCCAGCAGCTTCCTGGGACAAACCACAGATACGCAGTATTTT
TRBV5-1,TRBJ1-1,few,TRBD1,CASREGQGMNTEAFF,TGCGCCAGCAGGGAGGGACAGGGGATGAACACTGAAGCTTTCTTT
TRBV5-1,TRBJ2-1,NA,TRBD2,CASSSSGSYNEQFF,TGCGCCAGCAGCTCTAGCGGCTCCTACAATGAGCAGTTCTTC
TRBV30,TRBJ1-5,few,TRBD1,CAWSVGQGLNQPQHF,TGTGCCTGGAGTGTGGGACAGGGACTCAATCAGCCCCAGCATTTT
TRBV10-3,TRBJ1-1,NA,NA,CAISKRQGAMNTEAFF,TGTGCCATCAGTAAACGCCAGGGCGCTATGAACACTGAAGCTTTCTTT
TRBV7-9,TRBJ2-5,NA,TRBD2,CASTSEDLGTSGRWWETQYF,TGTGCCAGCACCTCGGAGGACCTCGGGACTAGCGGGAGATGGTGGGAGACCCAGTACTTC
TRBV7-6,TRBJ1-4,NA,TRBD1,CASSRDRGLGSNEKLFF,TGTGCCAGCAGCCGCGACAGGGGGCTAGGGTCTAATGAAAAACTGTTTTTT
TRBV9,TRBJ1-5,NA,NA,CASSVRPGGGQPQHF,TGTGCCAGCAGCGTAAGGCCAGGTGGTGGTCAGCCCCAGCATTTT
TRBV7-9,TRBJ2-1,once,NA,CASSAALRSYNEQFF,TGTGCCAGCAGCGCCGCGCTTCGCTCCTACAATGAGCAGTTCTTC
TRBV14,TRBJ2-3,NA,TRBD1,CASSLRRDSPTDTQYF,TGTGCCAGCAGCCTCCGCCGGGACAGTCCCACAGATACGCAGTATTTT
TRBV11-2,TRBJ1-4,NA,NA,CASSPTVTNEKLFF,TGTGCCAGCAGCCCGACAGTAACTAATGAAAAACTGTTTTTT